This is a list of T cell receptor beta chains from one sample in a study of blood T cell repertoires in COVID-19. TCRdb's table, derived via immunoSEQ multiplex PCR, lists solely in-frame clones and lacks some. The data show 150,000 to 180,000 clones, about four fifths seen once. Sequencing was performed on peripheral blood. The origin of the receptors is a man aged 55-75 years with acute or convalescent COVID-19. Both conserved end residues are part of each CDR3.

j_call: TRBJ1-6
v_call: TRBV5-1
cdr3_aa: CASSSQGGRNSPLHF

j_call: TRBJ2-7
v_call: TRBV7-9
cdr3_aa: CASSSQGGLSYEQYF

j_call: TRBJ1-5
v_call: TRBV19
cdr3_aa: CASSFPTGGVRNQPQHF

j_call: TRBJ1-1
v_call: TRBV28
cdr3_aa: CASSLAGSGEKEPSF

j_call: TRBJ2-7
v_call: TRBV10-3
cdr3_aa: CAISVTGGSYEQYF

j_call: TRBJ2-2
v_call: TRBV11-2
cdr3_aa: CASSPQANTGELFF

j_call: TRBJ1-1
v_call: TRBV28
cdr3_aa: CASSPLGAGGSTEAFF

j_call: TRBJ2-5
v_call: TRBV10-3
cdr3_aa: CAISDQVETQYF

j_call: TRBJ2-7
v_call: TRBV21-1
cdr3_aa: CARVGPEPYEQYF

j_call: TRBJ1-1
v_call: TRBV7-9
cdr3_aa: CASSKGTGGSDTEAFF

j_call: TRBJ2-7
v_call: TRBV4-2
cdr3_aa: CASSQGRHEQYF

j_call: TRBJ1-3
v_call: TRBV7-2
cdr3_aa: CASSFQGPSGNTIYF

j_call: TRBJ1-1
v_call: TRBV18
cdr3_aa: CASSTESGTGGGSTEAFF

j_call: TRBJ2-3
v_call: TRBV7-8
cdr3_aa: CASSLSGGPTDTQYF

j_call: TRBJ2-3
v_call: TRBV18
cdr3_aa: CASSPGLAGSTDTQYF

j_call: TRBJ2-7
v_call: TRBV29-1
cdr3_aa: CSVGTGGSYEQYF

j_call: TRBJ2-3
v_call: TRBV5-4
cdr3_aa: CASSLRKGGAADTQYF

j_call: TRBJ2-3
v_call: TRBV5-1
cdr3_aa: CASSSWPRGSREDTQYF

j_call: TRBJ2-1
v_call: TRBV3-1/TRBV3-2
cdr3_aa: CASSQPSGNEQFF

j_call: TRBJ2-6
v_call: TRBV19
cdr3_aa: CASTGAGIFSGANVLTF

j_call: TRBJ1-2
v_call: TRBV7-9
cdr3_aa: CASSPYLIQGDYGYTF

j_call: TRBJ1-1
v_call: TRBV5-6
cdr3_aa: CASSLARRGNTEAFF

j_call: TRBJ1-2
v_call: TRBV27
cdr3_aa: CASSPTGSPRGYTF

j_call: TRBJ2-7
v_call: TRBV9
cdr3_aa: CASSVASTSGNEQYF

j_call: TRBJ2-7
v_call: TRBV20-1
cdr3_aa: CSASSGSQYEQYF

j_call: TRBJ2-1
v_call: TRBV9
cdr3_aa: CASSPGGDEQFF

j_call: TRBJ1-5
v_call: TRBV6-1
cdr3_aa: CASSELGGSNQPQHF

j_call: TRBJ2-5
v_call: TRBV6-5
cdr3_aa: CASTLTSGQGETQYF

j_call: TRBJ1-1
v_call: TRBV18
cdr3_aa: CASSPPGWGNTEAFF

j_call: TRBJ2-3
v_call: TRBV29-1
cdr3_aa: CSVVGGVGTDTQYF

j_call: TRBJ2-1
v_call: TRBV6-2/TRBV6-3
cdr3_aa: CASSYRTSGSRNEQFF

j_call: TRBJ2-7
v_call: TRBV11-3
cdr3_aa: CASSTSGNEQYF

j_call: TRBJ1-5
v_call: TRBV6-2/TRBV6-3
cdr3_aa: CASSYPRQGLVGQPQHF

j_call: TRBJ1-5
v_call: TRBV5-6
cdr3_aa: CASTSRSGYQPQHF

j_call: TRBJ2-5
v_call: TRBV4-2
cdr3_aa: CASSQEWRQGGKTQYF

j_call: TRBJ1-3
v_call: TRBV6-5
cdr3_aa: CASSTYGSGNTIYF

j_call: TRBJ1-1
v_call: TRBV9
cdr3_aa: CASSGGLNTEAFF

j_call: TRBJ2-2
v_call: TRBV7-2
cdr3_aa: CASSLAGTGVHGELFF

j_call: TRBJ2-2
v_call: TRBV27
cdr3_aa: CASSTSGTNTGELFF

j_call: TRBJ2-7
v_call: TRBV9
cdr3_aa: CASSVVGSGEQYF

j_call: TRBJ1-1
v_call: TRBV5-6
cdr3_aa: CASSLPGGPGTEAFF

j_call: TRBJ2-7
v_call: TRBV3-1/TRBV3-2
cdr3_aa: CASSPDTTYEQYF

j_call: TRBJ1-2
v_call: TRBV7-2
cdr3_aa: CASSFNGNYGYTF

j_call: TRBJ2-3
v_call: TRBV7-9
cdr3_aa: CASSDYRGGTDTQYF

j_call: TRBJ1-5
v_call: TRBV4-2
cdr3_aa: CASSQERTGGLGTQHF